The source of this TCR beta chain is a study of T cells in Graves' hyperthyroidism and ophthalmopathy. TCR beta CDR3 regions were amplified from RNA. The TCR CDR3 first-round RT-PCR relied on the HTBI primer set. TCRdb fed the multiplex PCR reads into MiXCR, producing one record per CDR3 protein. Counted here are some 530,000 distinct CDR3 sequences, roughly 22% occurring once; the ten biggest clones make up under 55%. Looked up from germline, CDR1 is SGHRS and CDR2 is YFSETQ. Trimming cost V 0 bases and J 2 bases; bases outside gene matches: 6. The CDR3 length is 16 residues. The specimen was blood. J is TRBJ2-3 and V is TRBV5-1, with 7 nucleotides matching TRBD2. The TCR comes from a woman between 65 and 79 years old with Graves' ophthalmopathy. CDR3 in amino acids: CASSLAPSGYTDTQYF. CDR3 in DNA: TGCGCCAGCAGCTTGGCTCCTAGCGGATACACAGATACGCAGTATTTT.